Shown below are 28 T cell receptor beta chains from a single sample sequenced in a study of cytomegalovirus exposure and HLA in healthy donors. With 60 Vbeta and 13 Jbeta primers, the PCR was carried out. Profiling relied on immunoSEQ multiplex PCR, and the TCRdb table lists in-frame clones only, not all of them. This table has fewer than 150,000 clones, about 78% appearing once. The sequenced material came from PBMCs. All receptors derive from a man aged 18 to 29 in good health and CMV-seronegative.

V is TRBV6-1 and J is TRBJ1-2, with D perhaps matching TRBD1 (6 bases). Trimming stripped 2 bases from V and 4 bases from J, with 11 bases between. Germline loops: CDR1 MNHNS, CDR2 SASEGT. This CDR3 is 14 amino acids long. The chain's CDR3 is CASSESGGGYGYTF. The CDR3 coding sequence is TGTGCCAGCAGTGAATCGGGGGGCGGCTATGGCTACACCTTC.

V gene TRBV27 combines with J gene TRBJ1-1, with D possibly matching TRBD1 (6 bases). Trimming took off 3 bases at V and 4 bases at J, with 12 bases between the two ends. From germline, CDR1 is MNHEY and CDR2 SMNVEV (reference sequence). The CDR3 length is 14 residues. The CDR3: CASSFLGGATEAFF. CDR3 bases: TGTGCCAGCAGTTTCCTTGGGGGGGCCACTGAAGCTTTCTTT.

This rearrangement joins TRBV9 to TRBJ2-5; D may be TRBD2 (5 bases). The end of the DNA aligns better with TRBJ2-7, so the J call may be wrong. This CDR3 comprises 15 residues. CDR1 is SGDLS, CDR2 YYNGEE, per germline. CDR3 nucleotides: TGTGCCAGCAGCGTAGAAGCGGAGAGCTCCTACGAGCAGTACTTC. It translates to CASSVEAESSYEQYF.

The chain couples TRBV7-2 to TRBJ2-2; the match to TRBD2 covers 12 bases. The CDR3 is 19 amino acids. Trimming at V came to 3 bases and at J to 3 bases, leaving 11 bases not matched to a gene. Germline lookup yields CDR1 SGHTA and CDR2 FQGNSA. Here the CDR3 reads CASSFMILAGGRYTGELFF. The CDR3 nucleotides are TGTGCCAGCAGCTTTATGATTCTAGCGGGGGGGAGGTACACCGGGGAGCTGTTTTTT.

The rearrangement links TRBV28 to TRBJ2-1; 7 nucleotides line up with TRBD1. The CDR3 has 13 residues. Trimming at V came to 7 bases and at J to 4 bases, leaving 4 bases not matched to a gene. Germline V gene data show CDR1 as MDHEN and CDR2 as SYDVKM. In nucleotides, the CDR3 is TGTGCCAGCACCGGACAGGCTTACAATGAGCAGTTCTTC. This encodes CASTGQAYNEQFF.

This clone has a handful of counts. The CDR3 loop is CASSLHITEAFF. CDR3 in DNA: TGTGCCAGCAGCTTACACATCACTGAAGCTTTCTTT. The rearrangement uses TRBV5-8 and TRBJ1-1; D uncertain. Germline V gene lookup returns CDR1 SGHTS and CDR2 YDEGEE. The CDR3 consists of 12 residues. Trimming cost V 2 bases and J 4 bases, with 6 bases left between them.

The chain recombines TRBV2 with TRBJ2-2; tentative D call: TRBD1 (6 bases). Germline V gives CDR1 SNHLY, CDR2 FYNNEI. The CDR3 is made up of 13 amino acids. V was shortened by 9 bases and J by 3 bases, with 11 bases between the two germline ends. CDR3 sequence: CARENRDTGELFF. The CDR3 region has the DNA TGTGCCAGGGAAAACAGGGACACCGGGGAGCTGTTTTTT.

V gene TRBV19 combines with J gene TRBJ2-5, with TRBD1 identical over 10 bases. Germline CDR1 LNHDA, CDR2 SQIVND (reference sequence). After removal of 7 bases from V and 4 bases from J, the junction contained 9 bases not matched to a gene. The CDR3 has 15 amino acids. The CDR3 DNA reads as TGTGCCAGTACGACGGACAGGGGGAGGGGAGAGACCCAGTACTTC. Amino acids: CASTTDRGRGETQYF.

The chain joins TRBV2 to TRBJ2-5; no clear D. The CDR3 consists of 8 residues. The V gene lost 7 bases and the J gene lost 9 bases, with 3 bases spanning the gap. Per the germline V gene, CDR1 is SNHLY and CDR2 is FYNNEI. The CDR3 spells CASTAQYF. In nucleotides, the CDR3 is TGTGCCAGCACGGCCCAGTACTTC.

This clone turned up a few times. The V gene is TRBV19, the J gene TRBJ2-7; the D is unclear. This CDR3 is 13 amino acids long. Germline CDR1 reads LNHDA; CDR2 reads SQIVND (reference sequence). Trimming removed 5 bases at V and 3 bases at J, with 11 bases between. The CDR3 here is CASSPPGLYEQYF. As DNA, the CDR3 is TGTGCCAGTAGTCCCCCTGGCCTCTACGAGCAGTACTTC.

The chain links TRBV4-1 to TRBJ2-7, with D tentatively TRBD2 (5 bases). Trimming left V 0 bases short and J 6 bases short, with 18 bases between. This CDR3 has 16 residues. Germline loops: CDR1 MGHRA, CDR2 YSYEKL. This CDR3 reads CASSQDSKRPWFEQYF. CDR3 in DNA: TGCGCCAGCAGCCAAGATAGTAAGCGGCCCTGGTTCGAGCAGTACTTC.

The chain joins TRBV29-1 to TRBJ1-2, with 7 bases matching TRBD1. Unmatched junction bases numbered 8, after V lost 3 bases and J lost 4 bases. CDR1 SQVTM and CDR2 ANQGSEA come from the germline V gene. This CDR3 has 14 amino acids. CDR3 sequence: CSVDSTGASYGYTF. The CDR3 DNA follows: TGCAGCGTTGATAGCACAGGGGCTTCCTATGGCTACACCTTC. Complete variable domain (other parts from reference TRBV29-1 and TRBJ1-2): SAVISQKPSRDICQRGTSLTIQCQVDSQVTMMFWYRQQPGQSLTLIATANQGSEATYESGFVIDKFPISRPNLTFSTLTVSNMSPEDSSIYLCSVDSTGASYGYTFGSGTRLTVV.

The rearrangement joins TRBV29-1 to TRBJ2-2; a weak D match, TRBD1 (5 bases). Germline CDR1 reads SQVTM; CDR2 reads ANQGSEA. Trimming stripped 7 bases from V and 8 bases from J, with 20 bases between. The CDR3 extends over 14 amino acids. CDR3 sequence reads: CSGQHKGVGGELFF. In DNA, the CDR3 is TGCAGCGGGCAGCACAAAGGGGTTGGAGGGGAGCTGTTTTTT.

CDR3 bases: TGTGCCAGCAGTACACTAGCGGCTCAAGAGACCCAGTACTTC. It translates to CASSTLAAQETQYF. The chain employs TRBV28 and TRBJ2-5; TRBD2 agrees at 8 bases. The germline V gene has CDR1 MDHEN and CDR2 SYDVKM. V was pared by 5 bases and J by 2 bases, with 4 bases of the junction left unmatched. This CDR3 region has 14 residues.

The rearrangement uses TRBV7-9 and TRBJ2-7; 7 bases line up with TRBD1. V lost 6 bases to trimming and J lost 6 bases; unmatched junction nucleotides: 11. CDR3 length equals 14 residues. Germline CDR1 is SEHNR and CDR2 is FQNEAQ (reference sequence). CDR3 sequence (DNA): TGTGCCAGCAGAGCAGGGGCCTCAGGGGGCGAGCAGTACTTC. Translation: CASRAGASGGEQYF.

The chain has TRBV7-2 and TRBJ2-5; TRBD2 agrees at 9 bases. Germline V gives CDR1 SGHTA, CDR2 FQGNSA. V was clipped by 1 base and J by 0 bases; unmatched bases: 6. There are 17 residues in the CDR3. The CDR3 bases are TGTGCCAGCAGCTTAGGCCTAGCGGGAATGTACCAAGAGACCCAGTACTTC. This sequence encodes CASSLGLAGMYQETQYF.

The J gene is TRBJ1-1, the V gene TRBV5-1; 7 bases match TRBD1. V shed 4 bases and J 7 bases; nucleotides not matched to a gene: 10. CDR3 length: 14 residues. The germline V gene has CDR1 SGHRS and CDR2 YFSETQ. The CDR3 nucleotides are TGCGCCAGCAGCCCCGGGACAGTCGGCTTTGAAGCTTTCTTT. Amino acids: CASSPGTVGFEAFF.

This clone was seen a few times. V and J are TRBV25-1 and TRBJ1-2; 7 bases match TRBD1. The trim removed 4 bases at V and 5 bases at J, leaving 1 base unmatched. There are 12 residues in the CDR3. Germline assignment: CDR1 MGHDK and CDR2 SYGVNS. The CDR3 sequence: CASSGQGYGYTF. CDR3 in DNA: TGTGCCAGCAGTGGACAGGGTTATGGCTACACCTTC.

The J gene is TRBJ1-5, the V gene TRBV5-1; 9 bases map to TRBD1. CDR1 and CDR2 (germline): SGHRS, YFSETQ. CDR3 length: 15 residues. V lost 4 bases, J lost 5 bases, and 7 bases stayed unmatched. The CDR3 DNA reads TGCGCCAGCAGCCCGACAGGGGGAGGCGATCAGCCCCAGCATTTT. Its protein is CASSPTGGGDQPQHF. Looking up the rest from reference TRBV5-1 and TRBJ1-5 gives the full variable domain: KAGVTQTPRYLIKTRGQQVTLSCSPISGHRSVSWYQQTPGQGLQFLFEYFSETQRNKGNFPGRFSGRQFSNSRSEMNVSTLELGDSALYLCASSPTGGGDQPQHFGDGTRLSIL.

The CDR3: CASNTENYFTF. The CDR3 DNA sequence: TGTGCCAGCAATACGGAGAACTACTTCACCTTC. The chain is built from TRBV7-9 and TRBJ1-2, with D hard to call. The V and J ends lost 7 bases and 13 bases respectively, with 16 bases between them. This CDR3 has 11 amino acids. Per germline, CDR1 SEHNR and CDR2 FQNEAQ (reference sequence). Full variable domain (outside the CDR3, taken from reference TRBV7-9 and TRBJ1-2): DTGVSQNPRHKITKRGQNVTFRCDPISEHNRLYWYRQTLGQGPEFLTYFQNEAQLEKSRLLSDRFSAERPKGSFSTLEIQRTEQGDSAMYLCASNTENYFTFGSGTRLTVV.

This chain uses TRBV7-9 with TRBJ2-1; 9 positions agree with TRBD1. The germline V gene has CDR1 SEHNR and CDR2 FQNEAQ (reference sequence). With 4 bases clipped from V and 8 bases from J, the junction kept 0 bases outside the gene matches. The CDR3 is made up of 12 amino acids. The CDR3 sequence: CASSWDRDEQFF. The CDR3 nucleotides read TGTGCCAGCAGCTGGGACAGGGATGAGCAGTTCTTC.

CDR3 DNA sequence: TGTGCCAGTAGTATAGAATTGGGGAGCGGAGGCGAGCAGTACTTC. Translated: CASSIELGSGGEQYF. This rearrangement joins TRBV19 to TRBJ2-7, with D possibly TRBD2 on 5 matching bases. V lost 0 bases and J 6 bases, leaving 15 bases between the germline ends. Germline V gives CDR1 LNHDA, CDR2 SQIVND (reference sequence). This CDR3 is built from 15 residues. The whole variable domain, remainder taken from reference TRBV19 and TRBJ2-7, is DGGITQSPKYLFRKEGQNVTLSCEQNLNHDAMYWYRQDPGQGLRLIYYSQIVNDFQKGDIAEGYSVSREKKESFPLTVTSAQKNPTAFYLCASSIELGSGGEQYFGPGTRLTVT.

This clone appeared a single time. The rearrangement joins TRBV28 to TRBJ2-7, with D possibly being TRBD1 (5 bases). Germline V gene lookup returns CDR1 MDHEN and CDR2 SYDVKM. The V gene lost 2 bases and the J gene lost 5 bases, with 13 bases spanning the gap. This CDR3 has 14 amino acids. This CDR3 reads CASSLPQGFDEQYF. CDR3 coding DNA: TGTGCCAGCAGTTTACCCCAGGGATTCGACGAGCAGTACTTC.

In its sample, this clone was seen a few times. CDR3 DNA sequence: TGTGCCAGCAGTACGCTGGTGAGACTTGAGACCCAGTACTTC. Its translation is CASSTLVRLETQYF. The rearrangement uses TRBV27 and TRBJ2-5; D uncertain. Trimming removed 5 bases at V and 5 bases at J, with 15 bases between. Germline CDR1 reads MNHEY; CDR2 reads SMNVEV (reference sequence). The CDR3 runs to 14 residues.

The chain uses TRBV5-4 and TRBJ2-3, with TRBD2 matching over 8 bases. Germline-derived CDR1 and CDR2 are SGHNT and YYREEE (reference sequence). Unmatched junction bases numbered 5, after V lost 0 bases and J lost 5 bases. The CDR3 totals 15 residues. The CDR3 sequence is CASSLGRGALDTQYF. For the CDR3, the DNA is TGTGCCAGCAGCTTGGGGCGGGGGGCGCTAGATACGCAGTATTTT.

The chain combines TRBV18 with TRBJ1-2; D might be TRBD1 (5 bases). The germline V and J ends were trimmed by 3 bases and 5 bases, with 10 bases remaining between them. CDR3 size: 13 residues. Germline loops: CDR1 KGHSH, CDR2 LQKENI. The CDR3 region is CASSPDSVYGYTF. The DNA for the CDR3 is TGTGCCAGCTCACCCGACAGTGTATATGGCTACACCTTC. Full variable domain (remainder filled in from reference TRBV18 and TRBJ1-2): NAGVMQNPRHLVRRRGQEARLRCSPMKGHSHVYWYRQLPEEGLKFMVYLQKENIIDESGMPKERFSAEFPKEGPSILRIQQVVRGDSAAYFCASSPDSVYGYTFGSGTRLTVV.

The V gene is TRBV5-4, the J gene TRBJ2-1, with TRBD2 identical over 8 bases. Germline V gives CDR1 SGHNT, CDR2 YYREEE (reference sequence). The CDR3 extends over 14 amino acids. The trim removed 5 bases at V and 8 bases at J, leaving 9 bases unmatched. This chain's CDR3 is CASSRAGGPYEQFF. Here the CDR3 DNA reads TGTGCCAGCAGTCGGGCGGGGGGCCCGTATGAGCAGTTCTTC.

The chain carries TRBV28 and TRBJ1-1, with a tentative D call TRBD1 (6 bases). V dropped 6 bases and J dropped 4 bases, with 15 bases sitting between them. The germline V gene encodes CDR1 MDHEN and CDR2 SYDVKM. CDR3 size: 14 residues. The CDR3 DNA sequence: TGTGCCAGCAGGCTACAGGGTCCGTCCACTGAAGCTTTCTTT. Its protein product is CASRLQGPSTEAFF.